The T cell receptor beta chain described here comes from a study of blood T cell repertoires in COVID-19. Study-wide context: Italy, Spain and the United States were the sources of the convalescent and acute COVID-19 samples. PBMCs, B-cell-depleted T cells, or T cells provided the cDNA or gDNA that made up the material.

V lost 6 bases, J lost 4 bases, and 15 bases lay in between. The CDR3 consists of 14 residues. CDR1 is LNHDA and CDR2 is SQIVND in the germline V gene (reference sequence). In the original workflow: Amplified reference gene primers provided the basis for estimating nucleated cell counts. Produced via immunoSEQ multiplex PCR; TCRdb's table is partial and in-frame only. Clone size and the V and J calls come from that table; the DNA yielded D and trimming. The data hold approximately 230,000 clones, with about 79% observed a single time. The receptor comes from an elderly man with acute or convalescent COVID-19. The sample taken for sequencing was peripheral blood. The J gene is TRBJ1-2, the V gene TRBV19; D not resolved. The CDR3 nucleotides read TGTGCCAGTAGACCTCCCGGGAGTCCCTATGGCTACACCTTC. Translated: CASRPPGSPYGYTF.